These 10 T cell receptor beta chains were sequenced from one sample in a study of identical twins. TCRdb re-called the 5' RACE reads with MiXCR, one entry per CDR3 protein. Here the sample spans about 250,000 distinct CDR3 sequences, roughly 13% being singletons. The sequenced material came from memory (CD45RO+) T cells sorted from blood. Receptor source: a woman between 18 and 29 years old in good health.

The rearrangement links TRBV20-1 to TRBJ2-7; D is possibly TRBD2 (5 bases). The germline V gene encodes CDR1 DFQATT and CDR2 SNEGSKA (reference sequence). CDR3 length: 13 amino acids. The germline V and J ends were trimmed by 1 base and 6 bases, with 13 bases remaining between them. CDR3 amino acids: CSARVREPGEQYF. The CDR3 nucleotides read TGCAGTGCTAGAGTAAGGGAGCCCGGCGAGCAGTACTTC.

This chain joins TRBV4-2 and TRBJ2-2; TRBD2 matches 14 bases. CDR3 length: 18 amino acids. Germline-derived CDR1 and CDR2 are LGHNA and YNFKEQ. Germline trimming cut 4 bases from V and 4 bases from J; bases unmatched to any gene: 8. The CDR3 DNA follows: TGTGCCAGCAGCCGGAGACTAGCGGGAGGGTCTAGCACCGGGGAGCTGTTTTTT. Protein sequence: CASSRRLAGGSSTGELFF.

The CDR3 protein is CASSYSFGEGHEQFF. In DNA form, the CDR3 reads TGTGCCAGCAGTTACTCCTTCGGCGAGGGGCATGAGCAGTTCTTC. The chain employs TRBV6-7 and TRBJ2-1; tentatively, D is TRBD1 or TRBD2 (5 bases each). TRBV6-7 is designated an ORF whose function remains uncertain. This CDR3 comprises 15 residues. V was cut by 0 bases and J by 8 bases, with 14 bases left in between.

This clonotype has just a few counts. The chain couples TRBV7-9 to TRBJ2-3; D is undetermined. The CDR3 is 12 amino acids. Trimming pared 5 bases from V and 6 bases from J, leaving 9 bases between. The germline V gene encodes CDR1 SEHNR and CDR2 FQNEAQ (reference sequence). The CDR3 here is CASSITQDTQYF. Written as DNA, the CDR3 is TGTGCCAGCAGCATAACGCAGGATACGCAGTATTTT. Looking up the rest from reference TRBV7-9 and TRBJ2-3 gives the full variable domain: DTGVSQNPRHKITKRGQNVTFRCDPISEHNRLYWYRQTLGQGPEFLTYFQNEAQLEKSRLLSDRFSAERPKGSFSTLEIQRTEQGDSAMYLCASSITQDTQYFGPGTRLTVL.

This clonotype was detected a few times. The gene calls are TRBV20-1 and TRBJ2-5; TRBD2 aligns across 9 bases. From germline, CDR1 is DFQATT and CDR2 SNEGSKA (reference sequence). V shed 6 bases, J shed 2 bases, and the junction held 10 bases outside the gene matches. This CDR3 has 15 amino acids. CDR3 sequence reads: CSAGLAGAQQETQYF. DNA for the CDR3: TGCAGTGCGGGCTTAGCGGGAGCGCAGCAAGAGACCCAGTACTTC.

This clonotype was counted ten times or more. The chain links TRBV3-1 to TRBJ2-3, with D unclear. The V end lost 3 bases, the J end lost 3 bases, and 4 bases lay between the germline ends. Looked up from germline, CDR1 is LGHDT and CDR2 is YNNKEL (reference sequence). This CDR3 has 12 residues. The CDR3 spells CASSHATDTQYF. Written as DNA, the CDR3 is TGTGCCAGCAGCCACGCGACAGATACGCAGTATTTT.

The CDR3 protein is CASSPPGGGVNEQFF. The CDR3 DNA sequence: TGTGCCAGCTCACCCCCGGGCGGGGGGGTTAATGAGCAGTTCTTC. This sequence joins TRBV18 and TRBJ2-1; TRBD2 agrees at 9 bases. The V and J ends lost 3 bases and 7 bases, in that order; junction bases with no gene match: 7. The CDR3 runs to 15 residues. Germline assignment: CDR1 KGHSH and CDR2 LQKENI.

The gene calls are TRBV5-6 and TRBJ2-2; 9 bases are a match to TRBD1. The CDR3 is 17 amino acids. V shed 0 bases and J 3 bases; nucleotides not matched to a gene: 6. Germline CDR1 reads SGHDT; CDR2 reads YYEEEE. CDR3 residues: CASSLARGTGYTGELFF. DNA of the CDR3: TGTGCCAGCAGCTTGGCCAGGGGGACAGGGTACACCGGGGAGCTGTTTTTT.

This clonotype has a handful of counts. The chain is built from TRBV7-2 and TRBJ1-2, with a weak D call TRBD1 (6 bases). The CDR3 is 14 residues long. Trimming pared 5 bases from V and 4 bases from J, leaving 14 bases between. Germline V lookup: CDR1 SGHTA, CDR2 FQGNSA. CDR3 sequence reads: CASSTTTGTYGYTF. The DNA of the CDR3 is TGTGCCAGCAGCACCACTACAGGGACCTATGGCTACACCTTC.

The rearrangement joins TRBV3-1 to TRBJ2-5; D may be TRBD1 or TRBD2 (5 bases each). Trimming took off 4 bases at V and 6 bases at J, with 15 bases between the two ends. Germline-derived CDR1 and CDR2 are LGHDT and YNNKEL (reference sequence). The CDR3 extends over 14 amino acids. The CDR3 here is CASSLGWDAQTQYF. Written as DNA, the CDR3 is TGTGCCAGCAGCCTCGGGTGGGACGCGCAGACCCAGTACTTC.